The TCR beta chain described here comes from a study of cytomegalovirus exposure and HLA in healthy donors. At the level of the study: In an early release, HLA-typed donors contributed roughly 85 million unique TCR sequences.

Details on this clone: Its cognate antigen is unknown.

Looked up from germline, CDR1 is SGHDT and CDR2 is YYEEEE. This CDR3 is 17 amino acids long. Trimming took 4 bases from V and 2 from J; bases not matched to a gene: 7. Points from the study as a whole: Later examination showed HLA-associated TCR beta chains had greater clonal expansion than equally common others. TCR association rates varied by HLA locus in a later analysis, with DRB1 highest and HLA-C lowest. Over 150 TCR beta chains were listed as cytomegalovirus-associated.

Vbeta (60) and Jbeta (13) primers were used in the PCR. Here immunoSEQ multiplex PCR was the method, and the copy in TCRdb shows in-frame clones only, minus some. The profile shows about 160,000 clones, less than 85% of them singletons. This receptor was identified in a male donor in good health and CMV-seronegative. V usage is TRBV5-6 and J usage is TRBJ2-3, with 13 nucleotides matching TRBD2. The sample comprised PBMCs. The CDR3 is CASSKTSGRKNTDTQYF. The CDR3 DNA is TGTGCCAGCAGCAAGACTAGCGGGAGGAAAAACACAGATACGCAGTATTTT.